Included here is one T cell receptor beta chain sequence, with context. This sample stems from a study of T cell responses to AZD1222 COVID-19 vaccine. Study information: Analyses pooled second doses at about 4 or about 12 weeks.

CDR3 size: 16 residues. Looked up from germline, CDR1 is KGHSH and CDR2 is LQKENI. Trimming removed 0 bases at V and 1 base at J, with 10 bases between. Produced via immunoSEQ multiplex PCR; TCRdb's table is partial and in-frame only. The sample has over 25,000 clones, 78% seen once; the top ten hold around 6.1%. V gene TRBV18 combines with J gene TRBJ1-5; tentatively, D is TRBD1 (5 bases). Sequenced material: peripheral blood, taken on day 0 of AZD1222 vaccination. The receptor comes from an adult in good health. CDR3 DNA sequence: TGTGCCAGCTCACCACCGGGCGGGGGGAGCAATCAGCCCCAGCATTTT. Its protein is CASSPPGGGSNQPQHF.